Below, 24 T cell receptor beta chains from the same sample are listed, as sequenced in a study of glioma-infiltrating T cells after dendritic cell vaccination. Only in-frame clones appear in the TCRdb table, and some are missing; sequencing was by immunoSEQ multiplex PCR. The profile shows approximately 82,000 clones, approximately 90% of them singletons. Sequences were derived from blood, sampled before dendritic cell vaccination. Receptors were obtained from a human donor with glioblastoma.

V usage is TRBV4-1 and J usage is TRBJ2-3; 11 bases line up with TRBD2. The V gene end was trimmed by 1 base and the J gene end by 2 bases; junction bases not matched to a gene: 11. In germline, CDR1 is MGHRA, CDR2 YSYEKL. The CDR3 has 19 residues. The CDR3 is CASSQVFSGTSGYTDTQYF. CDR3 coding DNA: TGCGCCAGCAGCCAAGTTTTTAGCGGGACTAGCGGATACACAGATACGCAGTATTTT.

This clone appeared a single time. The V and J genes are TRBV9 and TRBJ1-2; 7 bases line up with TRBD1. Germline lookup yields CDR1 SGDLS and CDR2 YYNGEE. The CDR3 length is 16 residues. Trimming cost V 0 bases and J 2 bases; bases outside gene matches: 7. The CDR3 sequence: CASSVATGQKNYGYTF. CDR3 sequence (DNA): TGTGCCAGCAGCGTAGCGACGGGACAGAAAAACTATGGCTACACCTTC. Full variable domain (remainder filled in from reference TRBV9 and TRBJ1-2): DSGVTQTPKHLITATGQRVTLRCSPRSGDLSVYWYQQSLDQGLQFLIQYYNGEERAKGNILERFSAQQFPDLHSELNLSSLELGDSALYFCASSVATGQKNYGYTFGSGTRLTVV.

The chain couples TRBV5-6 to TRBJ1-2; 10 bases map to TRBD1. Trimming cost V 3 bases and J 7 bases; bases outside gene matches: 3. The length of the CDR3 is 13 residues. Germline-derived CDR1 and CDR2 are SGHDT and YYEEEE. CDR3 in amino acids: CASSWDRGGGYTF. The CDR3 coding sequence is TGTGCCAGCAGCTGGGACAGGGGAGGTGGCTACACCTTC.

The CDR3 sequence: CASSPGQGRGTEAFF. The CDR3 bases are TGTGCCAGCTCACCTGGACAGGGGAGAGGTACTGAAGCTTTCTTT. The chain carries TRBV18 and TRBJ1-1; 9 bases are a match to TRBD1. Germline V CDR1 and CDR2: KGHSH, LQKENI. V lost 3 bases and J lost 5; bases outside the gene matches: 7. The length of the CDR3 is 15 residues.

The chain uses TRBV15 and TRBJ2-4; a possible D gene is TRBD1 (5 bases). The CDR3 is 17 residues long. The germline V gene encodes CDR1 LNHNV and CDR2 YYDKDF (reference sequence). The V gene lost 5 bases and the J gene lost 2 bases, with 19 bases spanning the gap. The CDR3 sequence: CATSLIQGFLSKNIQYF. CDR3 DNA: TGTGCCACCAGCCTAATTCAGGGTTTTTTATCCAAAAACATTCAGTACTTC.

The J gene is TRBJ2-7, the V gene TRBV9; TRBD1 aligns across 8 bases. The germline CDR1 and CDR2 sequences are SGDLS and YYNGEE. V shed 0 bases, J shed 3 bases, and the junction held 5 bases outside the gene matches. This CDR3 comprises 15 residues. CDR3 nucleotide sequence: TGTGCCAGCAGCGTAGGGCAGGGGGCCAACTACGAGCAGTACTTC. Its protein is CASSVGQGANYEQYF. Full variable domain (rest looked up from reference TRBV9 and TRBJ2-7): DSGVTQTPKHLITATGQRVTLRCSPRSGDLSVYWYQQSLDQGLQFLIQYYNGEERAKGNILERFSAQQFPDLHSELNLSSLELGDSALYFCASSVGQGANYEQYFGPGTRLTVT.

V and J are TRBV5-8 and TRBJ2-7; TRBD1 matches 7 bases. This CDR3 region has 15 residues. Germline values: CDR1 SGHTS, CDR2 YDEGEE. V shed 0 bases and J 2 bases; nucleotides not matched to a gene: 5. CDR3 sequence: CASSLAGRGTYEQYF. The CDR3 DNA reads TGTGCCAGCAGCTTGGCGGGCAGGGGGACCTACGAGCAGTACTTC.

This chain joins TRBV2 and TRBJ1-4; TRBD1 might be the D (6 bases). The CDR3 totals 14 residues. CDR1 SNHLY and CDR2 FYNNEI come from the germline V gene. V lost 6 bases and J lost 4, with 12 bases in between. The CDR3, as DNA: TGTGCCAGCAGGCGTCAGGGGATTAATGAAAAACTGTTTTTT. Amino acids: CASRRQGINEKLFF.

CDR3 loop: CASRMKPSSTDTQYF. DNA of the CDR3: TGTGCCAGCAGGATGAAGCCTTCTAGCACAGATACGCAGTATTTT. The chain employs TRBV2 and TRBJ2-3; D unresolved. CDR1 is SNHLY and CDR2 is FYNNEI in the germline V gene. V was cut by 6 bases and J by 0 bases, with 13 bases left in between. This CDR3 is 15 amino acids long.

This chain joins TRBV5-6 and TRBJ2-7; D perhaps matches TRBD1 (5 bases). The germline V and J ends were trimmed by 1 base and 5 bases, with 13 bases remaining between them. The CDR3 consists of 14 residues. Germline CDR1 reads SGHDT; CDR2 reads YYEEEE. The CDR3 here is CASSLRAGLHEQYF. In nucleotides, the CDR3 is TGTGCCAGCAGCTTGAGGGCAGGGCTCCACGAGCAGTACTTC.

This chain joins TRBV2 and TRBJ1-4, with D possibly being TRBD1 (5 bases). V lost 6 bases, J lost 5 bases, and 7 bases lay in between. CDR1 and CDR2 from the germline V gene are SNHLY and FYNNEI. The CDR3 loop spans 12 amino acids. CDR3 nucleotides: TGTGCCAGCAGGACAGAAAATGAAAAACTGTTTTTT. Translated, it gives CASRTENEKLFF.

V is TRBV30 and J is TRBJ2-7; weak D call: TRBD2 (6 bases). CDR1 is GTSNPN, CDR2 SVGIG, per germline (reference sequence). The CDR3 is made up of 14 amino acids. V was trimmed by 2 bases and J by 1 base, leaving 12 bases between them. The CDR3 sequence is CAWSRRGPSYEQYF. CDR3 DNA: TGTGCCTGGAGTCGGAGGGGCCCGTCCTACGAGCAGTACTTC.

The rearrangement joins TRBV19 to TRBJ1-6; D gene ambiguous. With 2 bases removed from V and 9 bases from J, the gap between germline ends came to 14 bases. Per the germline V gene, CDR1 is LNHDA and CDR2 is SQIVND (reference sequence). The CDR3 loop spans 15 amino acids. The CDR3 DNA sequence: TGTGCCAGTAGTATATTGGGCAGGAGCGGTTCACCCCTCCACTTT. This encodes CASSILGRSGSPLHF. Filled out from reference TRBV19 and TRBJ1-6, the complete variable domain reads DGGITQSPKYLFRKEGQNVTLSCEQNLNHDAMYWYRQDPGQGLRLIYYSQIVNDFQKGDIAEGYSVSREKKESFPLTVTSAQKNPTAFYLCASSILGRSGSPLHFGNGTRLTVT.

This chain connects TRBV5-1 to TRBJ2-3; D call uncertain. The V gene's germline CDR1 is SGHRS and CDR2 YFSETQ. Trimming shortened V by 2 bases and J by 3 bases, and 4 bases separated the two germline ends. This CDR3 region has 12 residues. CDR3 loop: CASSFTTDTQYF. CDR3 DNA: TGCGCCAGCAGCTTCACTACAGATACGCAGTATTTT.

This chain connects TRBV4-2 to TRBJ2-1, with 8 bases fitting TRBD1. The ends lost 0 bases at V and 7 bases at J; junction bases unmatched: 5. The length of the CDR3 is 15 residues. Looked up from germline, CDR1 is LGHNA and CDR2 is YNFKEQ. The CDR3 protein is CASSQDRGRNNEQFF. The CDR3 DNA is TGTGCCAGCAGCCAAGACAGGGGGCGGAATAATGAGCAGTTCTTC.

The rearrangement uses TRBV25-1 and TRBJ1-4; D not resolved. The CDR3 runs to 14 residues. CDR1 MGHDK and CDR2 SYGVNS come from the germline V gene. V lost 4 bases and J lost 0, with 6 bases in between. This CDR3 is CASSGVATNEKLFF. The CDR3 DNA reads as TGTGCCAGCAGTGGAGTAGCAACTAATGAAAAACTGTTTTTT.

The chain carries TRBV7-2 and TRBJ1-5; D is uncertain. CDR1 and CDR2 from the germline V gene are SGHTA and FQGNSA. This CDR3 is built from 16 residues. Trimming removed 7 bases at V and 0 bases at J, with 16 bases between. CDR3 sequence: CASTPRNGLSNQPQHF. The CDR3 coding sequence is TGTGCCAGCACCCCCCGCAACGGACTTAGCAATCAGCCCCAGCATTTT.

The chain employs TRBV5-4 and TRBJ2-3; D is uncertain. V was trimmed by 4 bases and J by 3 bases, leaving 9 bases between them. This CDR3 region has 13 residues. CDR1 is SGHNT, CDR2 YYREEE, per germline (reference sequence). The DNA of the CDR3 is TGTGCCAGCAGCATGGGCAGGACAGATACGCAGTATTTT. This translates into CASSMGRTDTQYF. The full variable domain, its missing parts supplied by reference TRBV5-4 and TRBJ2-3, is ETGVTQSPTHLIKTRGQQVTLRCSSQSGHNTVSWYQQALGQGPQFIFQYYREEENGRGNFPPRFSGLQFPNYSSELNVNALELDDSALYLCASSMGRTDTQYFGPGTRLTVL.

This clone was counted a few times. This rearrangement joins TRBV6-1 to TRBJ1-2; 7 nucleotides line up with TRBD1. This CDR3 comprises 12 residues. Germline lookup yields CDR1 MNHNS and CDR2 SASEGT. V gave up 6 bases and J gave up 5 bases; unmatched junction bases: 3. CDR3 loop: CASSKQGYGYTF. Written as DNA, the CDR3 is TGTGCCAGCAGCAAACAGGGGTATGGCTACACCTTC.

This sequence joins TRBV2 and TRBJ1-1, with a weak D call TRBD1 (5 bases). This CDR3 is built from 15 residues. V dropped 4 bases and J dropped 1 base, with 13 bases sitting between them. Germline values: CDR1 SNHLY, CDR2 FYNNEI. The CDR3 region is CASSGYGDRNTEAFF. Written as DNA, the CDR3 is TGTGCCAGCAGTGGTTACGGTGACAGGAACACTGAAGCTTTCTTT.

The rearrangement uses TRBV30 and TRBJ1-1, with a weak D call TRBD1 (6 bases). Germline V gene data show CDR1 as GTSNPN and CDR2 as SVGIG (reference sequence). The CDR3 loop spans 15 amino acids. With 0 bases removed from V and 2 bases from J, the gap between germline ends came to 13 bases. CDR3 in amino acids: CAWSVPSQGNTEAFF. Written as DNA, the CDR3 is TGTGCCTGGAGTGTACCGTCACAGGGCAACACTGAAGCTTTCTTT.

The chain combines TRBV6-1 with TRBJ2-7, with TRBD2 matching 7 bases. The CDR3 runs 14 residues. The germline gives CDR1 MNHNS, CDR2 SASEGT. Losses at the gene ends were 8 bases for V and 9 bases for J; bases not matched to a gene: 16. For the CDR3, the DNA is TGTGCCAGCCTCACCTCCGACGGGGGGTTATGGCAGTACTTC. Translated, it gives CASLTSDGGLWQYF.

The genes are TRBV7-6 and TRBJ1-5, with D possibly being TRBD1 (5 bases). Germline V gene data show CDR1 as SGHVS and CDR2 as FNYEAQ. This CDR3 contains 13 residues. V was clipped by 5 bases and J by 6 bases, with 11 bases between them. CDR3 DNA: TGTGCCAGCAGCGGAGGAGGGGCTCAGCCCCAGCATTTT. It specifies CASSGGGAQPQHF. The full variable domain, in which reference TRBV7-6 and TRBJ1-5 provide the parts outside the CDR3, is GAGVSQSPRYKVTKRGQDVALRCDPISGHVSLYWYRQALGQGPEFLTYFNYEAQQDKSGLPNDRFSAERPEGSISTLTIQRTEQRDSAMYRCASSGGGAQPQHFGDGTRLSIL.

This clone was found once. This chain links TRBV6-1 with TRBJ1-1, with a possible D match to TRBD1 (6 bases). CDR1 is MNHNS and CDR2 is SASEGT in the germline V gene. The CDR3 consists of 14 residues. V lost 4 bases to trimming and J lost 4 bases, with 13 bases between them. CDR3 coding DNA: TGTGCCAGCAGTGGACCAAACAGGGTCACTGAAGCTTTCTTT. Protein sequence: CASSGPNRVTEAFF.